Listed below are T cell receptor beta chains from one sample, sequenced in a study of vaccination effects on CD4 cells after COVID-19. Generated by immunoSEQ multiplex PCR, the TCRdb table keeps only in-frame clones and is missing some. The table records around 44,000 clones, approximately 82% of them present only once. Their target antigens are unknown. Sequences were derived from CD4+ T cells from PBMCs cultured without peptide, sampled after COVID-19 vaccination. The receptor source for this set is a human donor who had a prior SARS-CoV-2 infection. Each CDR3 is given with its conserved first and last residue. The order of the fields is D gene, V gene, clone size, J gene, CDR3 DNA, CDR3 protein. The D gene is left open where the match is weak. Some rows have no size entry. The others give once, few or many, or a class for an expanded clone.

D gene: TRBD1
V gene: TRBV5-4
clone size: -
J gene: TRBJ1-2
CDR3 DNA: TGTGCCAGCAGCTTGTCTCAGGGACAGGGGTATGGCTACACCTTC
CDR3 protein: CASSLSQGQGYGYTF

D gene: TRBD1
V gene: TRBV6-6
clone size: -
J gene: TRBJ2-1
CDR3 DNA: TGTGCCAGCAGTTACGACAGGGGGCTATCACATGAGCAGTTCTTC
CDR3 protein: CASSYDRGLSHEQFF

D gene: -
V gene: TRBV2
clone size: -
J gene: TRBJ2-4
CDR3 DNA: TGTGCCAGCAAGGAGGGGGAGGCCAAAAACATTCAGTACTTC
CDR3 protein: CASKEGEAKNIQYF

D gene: -
V gene: TRBV7-3
clone size: -
J gene: TRBJ2-7
CDR3 DNA: TGTGCCAGCAGCGAGATAGGGGGTGAGCAGTACTTC
CDR3 protein: CASSEIGGEQYF

D gene: TRBD2
V gene: TRBV9
clone size: -
J gene: TRBJ2-1
CDR3 DNA: TGTGCCAGCAGCGGGGGGTTACGGGAGGGCCTCTACAATGAGCAGTTCTTC
CDR3 protein: CASSGGLREGLYNEQFF

D gene: TRBD1
V gene: TRBV29-1
clone size: few
J gene: TRBJ2-1
CDR3 DNA: TGCAGCGTTGAAGGGGGACAGCCCTACAATGAGCAGTTCTTC
CDR3 protein: CSVEGGQPYNEQFF

D gene: -
V gene: TRBV11-3
clone size: -
J gene: TRBJ2-5
CDR3 DNA: TGTGCCAGCAGCTTAGATTGGCCCCGGGGGCGCAGGGAGACCCAGTACTTC
CDR3 protein: CASSLDWPRGRRETQYF

D gene: TRBD2
V gene: TRBV18
clone size: -
J gene: TRBJ2-5
CDR3 DNA: TGTGCCAGCTCACCACCTGTACTAGCGGGGAATAACCGGGTCGAAGAGACCCAGTACTTC
CDR3 protein: CASSPPVLAGNNRVEETQYF

D gene: TRBD2
V gene: TRBV19
clone size: -
J gene: TRBJ2-3
CDR3 DNA: TGTGCCAGTAGTATAGATAGCGGGACTAGATTTGCGCAGTATTTT
CDR3 protein: CASSIDSGTRFAQYF

D gene: TRBD1
V gene: TRBV6-5
clone size: -
J gene: TRBJ1-5
CDR3 DNA: TGTGCCAGCAAGGGACAGGGTCAGCCCCAGCATTTT
CDR3 protein: CASKGQGQPQHF

D gene: -
V gene: TRBV7-2
clone size: few
J gene: TRBJ1-2
CDR3 DNA: TGTGCCAGCAGCTTAGACGACAGGCTGCTATACTTC
CDR3 protein: CASSLDDRLLYF

D gene: -
V gene: TRBV6-5
clone size: -
J gene: TRBJ2-7
CDR3 DNA: TGTGCCAGCAGTCGTTCTATATTCTCGTCCGAGCAGTACTTC
CDR3 protein: CASSRSIFSSEQYF

D gene: -
V gene: TRBV7-8
clone size: once
J gene: TRBJ1-2
CDR3 DNA: TGTGCCAGCAGCTTAGGGTTTGGTATTAACTATGGCTACACCTTC
CDR3 protein: CASSLGFGINYGYTF

D gene: TRBD2
V gene: TRBV12-5
clone size: -
J gene: TRBJ2-7
CDR3 DNA: TGTGCTAGTGGCCCCCCGGGACTACGTTACGAGCAGTACTTC
CDR3 protein: CASGPPGLRYEQYF

D gene: TRBD2
V gene: TRBV5-6
clone size: -
J gene: TRBJ2-3
CDR3 DNA: TGTGCCAGCAGCCGGGGTGGGGGGGATTTGGGAGATACGCAGTATTTT
CDR3 protein: CASSRGGGDLGDTQYF

D gene: TRBD1
V gene: TRBV9
clone size: -
J gene: TRBJ2-3
CDR3 DNA: TGTGCCAGCAGCACCCGACAGGGTAGTTCCACAGATACGCAGTATTTT
CDR3 protein: CASSTRQGSSTDTQYF

D gene: TRBD1
V gene: TRBV5-8
clone size: -
J gene: TRBJ1-2
CDR3 DNA: TGTGCCAGCAGCCGACAGGGCTTTTGGTATGGCTACACCTTC
CDR3 protein: CASSRQGFWYGYTF

D gene: TRBD1
V gene: TRBV5-6
clone size: -
J gene: TRBJ2-3
CDR3 DNA: TGTGCCAGCAGTTACAGGGGGAGCACAGATACGCAGTATTTT
CDR3 protein: CASSYRGSTDTQYF

D gene: -
V gene: TRBV2
clone size: -
J gene: TRBJ2-7
CDR3 DNA: TGTGCCAGCAGTTATAGCTACGAGCAGTACTTC
CDR3 protein: CASSYSYEQYF

D gene: TRBD1
V gene: TRBV6-5
clone size: few
J gene: TRBJ2-7
CDR3 DNA: TGTGCCAGTCAGTTGGGGACAGGCTCTAGAGAGCAGTACTTC
CDR3 protein: CASQLGTGSREQYF

D gene: TRBD1
V gene: TRBV18
clone size: -
J gene: TRBJ2-1
CDR3 DNA: TGTGCCAGCTCACTCGGACAGGGGGACCTGGCGGGAGCCAATGAGCAGTTCTTC
CDR3 protein: CASSLGQGDLAGANEQFF

D gene: -
V gene: TRBV6-2/TRBV6-3
clone size: once
J gene: TRBJ2-3
CDR3 DNA: TGTGCCAGCAGTTACCATACTGAGAGGGGTAATACGCAGTATTTT
CDR3 protein: CASSYHTERGNTQYF

D gene: -
V gene: TRBV5-1
clone size: -
J gene: TRBJ2-2
CDR3 DNA: TGCGCCAGCAGCTTTGTGGGGGTTGACACCGGGGAGCTGTTTTTT
CDR3 protein: CASSFVGVDTGELFF

D gene: -
V gene: TRBV24-1
clone size: -
J gene: TRBJ2-5
CDR3 DNA: TGTGCCACCAGTGATTTTTCACAGGGAAGGGGGGAGACCCAGTACTTC
CDR3 protein: CATSDFSQGRGETQYF

D gene: -
V gene: TRBV4-2
clone size: -
J gene: TRBJ1-2
CDR3 DNA: TGTGCCAGCAGCCAAGAGGGTGCTGGCTACACCTTC
CDR3 protein: CASSQEGAGYTF

D gene: -
V gene: TRBV3-1/TRBV3-2
clone size: -
J gene: TRBJ2-5
CDR3 DNA: TGTGCCAGCAGCCAAGGGACAGTTCTCTGGGAGACCCAGTACTTC
CDR3 protein: CASSQGTVLWETQYF

D gene: -
V gene: TRBV14
clone size: few
J gene: TRBJ2-7
CDR3 DNA: TGTGCCAGCAGCCAAGCGGGTGCGTACGAGCAGTACTTC
CDR3 protein: CASSQAGAYEQYF

D gene: TRBD2
V gene: TRBV7-9
clone size: -
J gene: TRBJ2-3
CDR3 DNA: TGTGCCAGCAGCTTAATCGGGACTATGAAGTATTTT
CDR3 protein: CASSLIGTMKYF

D gene: TRBD1
V gene: TRBV11-3
clone size: -
J gene: TRBJ2-7
CDR3 DNA: TGTGCCAGCAGCCGGGACAGGGACCACGAGCAGTACTTC
CDR3 protein: CASSRDRDHEQYF

D gene: TRBD2
V gene: TRBV7-2
clone size: -
J gene: TRBJ2-5
CDR3 DNA: TGTGCCAGCAGCTTAGTGGCGTATGGAGCGGGGGGGGAGACCCAGTACTTC
CDR3 protein: CASSLVAYGAGGETQYF

D gene: -
V gene: TRBV6-5
clone size: -
J gene: TRBJ1-1
CDR3 DNA: TGTGCCAGTATAAACCCGGGACAGAACACTGAAGCTTTCTTT
CDR3 protein: CASINPGQNTEAFF

D gene: -
V gene: TRBV3-1/TRBV3-2
clone size: -
J gene: TRBJ1-2
CDR3 DNA: TGTGCCAGCAGCCAAGAGTTTCCCGCCTATGGCTACACCTTC
CDR3 protein: CASSQEFPAYGYTF

D gene: TRBD1
V gene: TRBV24-1
clone size: -
J gene: TRBJ1-2
CDR3 DNA: TGTGCCACCAGTGATCCGCACGGGACAGGCTATGGCTACACCTTC
CDR3 protein: CATSDPHGTGYGYTF

D gene: TRBD1
V gene: TRBV24-1
clone size: -
J gene: TRBJ2-5
CDR3 DNA: TGTGCCACCAGTGATTTAGCAGGGGGCCGAGAGACCCAGTACTTC
CDR3 protein: CATSDLAGGRETQYF

D gene: -
V gene: TRBV24-1
clone size: -
J gene: TRBJ2-3
CDR3 DNA: TGTGCCACCAGTGATACGCACTATATCGGGGACGGCACAGATACGCAGTATTTT
CDR3 protein: CATSDTHYIGDGTDTQYF

D gene: TRBD2
V gene: TRBV5-1
clone size: -
J gene: TRBJ2-1
CDR3 DNA: TGCGCCAGCAGCTTGGCTAGCGGGTACAATGAGCAGTTCTTC
CDR3 protein: CASSLASGYNEQFF

D gene: -
V gene: TRBV5-1
clone size: -
J gene: TRBJ1-1
CDR3 DNA: TGCGCCAGCAGCTTGGATAGGACTGAAGCTTTCTTT
CDR3 protein: CASSLDRTEAFF

D gene: -
V gene: TRBV2
clone size: once
J gene: TRBJ1-5
CDR3 DNA: TGTGCCAGCTGTACCGGGATCCAGGGGCAGCCCCAGCATTTT
CDR3 protein: CASCTGIQGQPQHF

D gene: -
V gene: TRBV19
clone size: -
J gene: TRBJ2-3
CDR3 DNA: TGTGCCAGTAGTATAGCAACGGCAGCAACAGATACGCAGTATTTT
CDR3 protein: CASSIATAATDTQYF

D gene: TRBD2
V gene: TRBV7-9
clone size: -
J gene: TRBJ2-3
CDR3 DNA: TGTGCCAGCAGCCTGGGACTAGCGGGAGGGCCCGTTACAGATACGCAGTATTTT
CDR3 protein: CASSLGLAGGPVTDTQYF

D gene: TRBD1
V gene: TRBV2
clone size: -
J gene: TRBJ2-7
CDR3 DNA: TGTGCCAGCAAACCGGGACAGGGTGTAGTCGAGCAGTACTTC
CDR3 protein: CASKPGQGVVEQYF

D gene: -
V gene: TRBV5-1
clone size: -
J gene: TRBJ2-3
CDR3 DNA: TGCGCCAGCAGCTTGGAGACTTCACCAGATACGCAGTATTTT
CDR3 protein: CASSLETSPDTQYF